The rows below give T cell receptor beta chains drawn from one sample of a study of T cell changes during pregnancy in multiple sclerosis. The protocol was immunoSEQ multiplex PCR, while the TCRdb copy is restricted to in-frame clones and leaves out a portion. Among fewer than 130,000 clones listed, 91% were seen once. The specimen comprised peripheral blood, sampled after pregnancy. These receptors originate from a female donor with multiple sclerosis, enrolled in a pregnancy study. Each CDR3 is given with its conserved first and last residue. A D gene is named only where the DNA matches it firmly. The size entry is marked missing in some rows and otherwise reads once, few, many or a size class.

size | D | J | V | DNA | CDR3
few | TRBD1 | TRBJ1-6 | TRBV6-4 | TGTGCCAGCAGTGACTCGGACAGGTCACCCCTCCACTTT | CASSDSDRSPLHF
NA | TRBD1 | TRBJ1-1 | TRBV6-5 | TGTGCCAGCGGGCGACCTACCAGGGGGCCAACTGAAGCTTTCTTT | CASGRPTRGPTEAFF
NA | NA | TRBJ1-2 | TRBV29-1 | TGCAGCGTTGAAGAGGCCCACAGGGTTCACTATGGCTACACCTTC | CSVEEAHRVHYGYTF
NA | NA | TRBJ1-3 | TRBV7-6 | TGTGCCAGCAGCTTTTCCGCCGGTGACTCTGGAAACACCATATATTTT | CASSFSAGDSGNTIYF
NA | TRBD2 | TRBJ2-7 | TRBV29-1 | TGCAGCGTTGGGGGGGGAGCGGGGGACTACGAGCAGTACTTC | CSVGGGAGDYEQYF
NA | NA | TRBJ1-3 | TRBV4-2 | TGTGCCAGCAGCCAATACTCGATAGAAAACTCTGGAAACACCATATATTTT | CASSQYSIENSGNTIYF
NA | NA | TRBJ2-7 | TRBV5-6 | TGTGCCAGCAGCCAAACGACTCGATCCTACGAGCAGTACTTC | CASSQTTRSYEQYF
NA | NA | TRBJ2-5 | TRBV7-9 | TGTGCCAGCAGCTTAATCCCGGAGACCCAGTACTTC | CASSLIPETQYF
NA | TRBD1 | TRBJ1-5 | TRBV2 | TGTGCCAGCAATTCCCGGGACAGAAAAAATCAGCCCCAGCATTTT | CASNSRDRKNQPQHF
few | TRBD1 | TRBJ1-2 | TRBV18 | TGTGCCAGCTCACTCGACAGGGATAACTATGGCTACACCTTC | CASSLDRDNYGYTF
NA | TRBD2 | TRBJ2-1 | TRBV9 | TGTGCCAGCAGCGAGGCACTAGCGGGGGGTTGGAATGAGCAGTTCTTC | CASSEALAGGWNEQFF
NA | NA | TRBJ1-3 | TRBV6-1 | TGTGCCAGCAGTGAAACGGCAGGGACAGGAAACACCATATATTTT | CASSETAGTGNTIYF
NA | NA | TRBJ1-1 | TRBV19 | TGTGCCAGTAGTATCGGGGAGAAGGGAGCTTTCTTT | CASSIGEKGAFF
NA | TRBD1 | TRBJ2-7 | TRBV5-8 | TGTGCCAGCAGCTTACTGACAGGGCCCCTCTACGAGCAGTACTTC | CASSLLTGPLYEQYF